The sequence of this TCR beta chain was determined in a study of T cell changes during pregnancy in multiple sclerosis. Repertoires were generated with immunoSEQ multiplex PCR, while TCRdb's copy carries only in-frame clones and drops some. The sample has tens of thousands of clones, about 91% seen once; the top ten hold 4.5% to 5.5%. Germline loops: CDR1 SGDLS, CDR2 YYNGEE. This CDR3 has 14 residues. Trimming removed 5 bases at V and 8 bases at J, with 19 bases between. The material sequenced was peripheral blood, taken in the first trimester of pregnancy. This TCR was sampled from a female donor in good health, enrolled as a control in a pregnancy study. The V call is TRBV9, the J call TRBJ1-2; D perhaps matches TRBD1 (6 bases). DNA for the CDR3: TGTGCCAGCAGTGAGGGGGGAAGGGGGGGAGGCTACACCTTC. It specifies CASSEGGRGGGYTF.